The clone carrying this TCR beta chain was seen a handful of times. Antigen specificity is unknown. Across 18 months, stable Graves' hyperthyroidism was marked by no progression to ophthalmopathy. The diagnostic basis comprised clinical symptoms, serum thyroxine and TRAb, thyroid ultrasound and orbital computed tomography. This sample is part of a study of T cells in Graves' hyperthyroidism and ophthalmopathy. Notes on the study in general: Stable hyperthyroidism was separated from ophthalmopathy by a model based on 13 V-J features.

The germline V gene has CDR1 MDHEN and CDR2 SYDVKM. The CDR3 runs 12 residues. V was pared by 6 bases and J by 6 bases, with 3 bases of the junction left unmatched. It was RNA transcripts that yielded the amplified TCR beta CDR3 regions. The HTBI primer set drove a first-round RT-PCR of the TCR CDR3. TCRdb analysed the multiplex PCR reads with MiXCR anew, one entry per CDR3 protein. The sample records roughly 660,000 distinct CDR3 sequences, roughly 17% being singletons. V gene TRBV28 combines with J gene TRBJ2-7; TRBD1 matches 9 bases. The specimen was blood. This clonotype originated in a man over 45 with Graves' hyperthyroidism. This CDR3 is CASRQTGGEQYF. The CDR3 DNA reads TGTGCCAGCAGACAGACAGGGGGCGAGCAGTACTTC.